These 9 T cell receptor beta chains came from one sample sequenced in a study of cytomegalovirus exposure and HLA in healthy donors. Use of 60 Vbeta and 13 Jbeta primers characterized the PCR. Sequencing was performed with immunoSEQ multiplex PCR; in TCRdb, only in-frame clones are kept and a portion is missing. Here the sample spans some 130,000 clones, roughly three quarters being singletons. Sequencing input: PBMCs. The source is a woman aged 60 to 75 in good health and CMV-seronegative.

This chain uses TRBV28 with TRBJ1-6, with 9 bases fitting TRBD1. J gave up 6 bases and V 8 bases, and 2 bases lay outside the gene matches. This CDR3 region has 13 residues. Per the germline V gene, CDR1 is MDHEN and CDR2 is SYDVKM. The CDR3 loop is CASHRGPNSPLHF. The DNA of the CDR3 is TGTGCCAGCCACAGGGGGCCTAATTCACCCCTCCACTTT.

The gene calls are TRBV14 and TRBJ2-5, with a tentative D call TRBD1 (5 bases). The CDR3 spans 15 residues. Germline V CDR1 and CDR2: SGHDN, FVKESK. V shed 1 base and J shed 1 base, with 10 bases lying between them. The CDR3 sequence: CASSQGGRAQETQYF. CDR3 in DNA: TGTGCCAGCAGCCAAGGTGGCAGGGCCCAAGAGACCCAGTACTTC.

This chain uses TRBV11-3 with TRBJ2-1, with D possibly TRBD2 on 7 matching bases. Trimming left V 5 bases short and J 2 bases short, with 13 bases between. The CDR3 length is 15 residues. Germline V gives CDR1 SGHNT, CDR2 YENEEA. CDR3 sequence reads: CASSEEGGAYNEQFF. In DNA, the CDR3 is TGTGCCAGCAGCGAAGAAGGGGGGGCCTACAATGAGCAGTTCTTC.

CDR3: CASSLTGVTGELFF. CDR3 DNA sequence: TGCGCCAGCAGCTTGACAGGGGTCACCGGGGAGCTGTTTTTT. The chain carries TRBV5-1 and TRBJ2-2; 7 nucleotides align to TRBD1. Trimming at V came to 1 base and at J to 4 bases, leaving 1 base not matched to a gene. The CDR3 is 14 residues long. Germline V gives CDR1 SGHRS, CDR2 YFSETQ. Combining the CDR3 with reference TRBV5-1 and TRBJ2-2 gives the whole variable domain KAGVTQTPRYLIKTRGQQVTLSCSPISGHRSVSWYQQTPGQGLQFLFEYFSETQRNKGNFPGRFSGRQFSNSRSEMNVSTLELGDSALYLCASSLTGVTGELFFGEGSRLTVL.

As DNA, the CDR3 is TGTGCCAGCAGCTCGGGGCAGGGGTACACCGGGGAGCTGTTTTTT. It translates to CASSSGQGYTGELFF. This chain links TRBV7-3 with TRBJ2-2, with D tentatively TRBD1 (6 bases). Germline CDR1 reads SGHTA; CDR2 reads FQGTGA. The CDR3 is 15 amino acids. The V end lost 4 bases, the J end lost 3 bases, and 12 bases lay between the germline ends.

V and J are TRBV19 and TRBJ1-5; D perhaps matches TRBD1 (6 bases). The CDR3 consists of 17 residues. Germline CDR1 and CDR2: LNHDA and SQIVND (reference sequence). V shed 3 bases and J shed 2 bases, with 17 bases lying between them. CDR3 region: CASSIGGRGIGNQPQHF. The CDR3, as DNA: TGTGCCAGTAGTATTGGGGGGAGGGGGATCGGCAATCAGCCCCAGCATTTT.

V gene TRBV9 combines with J gene TRBJ2-2; the match to TRBD1 covers 10 bases. Germline assignment: CDR1 SGDLS and CDR2 YYNGEE. The CDR3 has 17 residues. V lost 4 bases, J lost 5 bases, and 11 bases stayed unmatched. For the CDR3, the DNA is TGTGCCAGCAGCTCCCGATCCGGGACAGGGGTTACCGGGGAGCTGTTTTTT. This codes for CASSSRSGTGVTGELFF.

The chain carries TRBV18 and TRBJ1-2; 8 nucleotides align to TRBD1. The germline V gene encodes CDR1 KGHSH and CDR2 LQKENI. V shed 1 base, J shed 4 bases, and the junction held 2 bases outside the gene matches. The CDR3 totals 14 residues. CDR3 sequence: CASSPLQGAYGYTF. CDR3 DNA sequence: TGTGCCAGCTCACCACTCCAGGGGGCCTATGGCTACACCTTC.

The V call is TRBV20-1, the J call TRBJ1-6, with D maybe TRBD1 (5 bases). Germline CDR1 reads DFQATT; CDR2 reads SNEGSKA (reference sequence). This CDR3 has 11 amino acids. Trimming removed 6 bases from V and 11 bases from J, with 11 bases in between. Written as DNA, the CDR3 is TGCAGTGCGCACCAAGGGGCACCCCTCCACTTT. Its translation: CSAHQGAPLHF.